Listed below are T cell receptor beta chains from one sample, sequenced in a study of identical twins. TCRdb called the 5' RACE reads again in MiXCR, with one record for every CDR3 protein. The sample holds approximately 530,000 distinct CDR3 sequences, 20% to 25% seen once. These same data were also listed under a study on yellow fever vaccine responses in identical twins.

Sequencing was done on a sample of CD4+ T cells sorted from blood. The receptors here all came from a woman between 18 and 30 years old in good health. CDR3s include the opening cysteine and the closing phenylalanine or tryptophan. A D gene is named only where the DNA matches it firmly. Some rows mark clone size as missing; the rest say once, few, many or name a class of expanded clone.

J: TRBJ2-1
size: -
D: TRBD2
V: TRBV12-3/TRBV12-4
CDR3: CASTPGSGGANEQFF
DNA: TGTGCCAGCACCCCAGGGAGCGGGGGGGCAAATGAGCAGTTCTTC

J: TRBJ2-3
size: -
D: TRBD2
V: TRBV24-1
CDR3: CATSDKGLNPTDTQYF
DNA: TGTGCCACCAGTGACAAGGGACTAAACCCCACAGATACGCAGTATTTT

J: TRBJ2-5
size: -
D: TRBD2
V: TRBV4-1
CDR3: CASSHPRISGGEETQYF
DNA: TGCGCCAGCAGCCATCCCCGAATTAGCGGGGGGGAAGAGACCCAGTACTTC

J: TRBJ2-1
size: -
D: -
V: TRBV20-1
CDR3: CSALRTKSISYNEQFF
DNA: TGCAGCGCCCTCAGGACTAAGAGCATCTCCTACAATGAGCAGTTCTTC

J: TRBJ2-5
size: -
D: TRBD2
V: TRBV7-6
CDR3: CASSLAPGLAGHTRQETQYF
DNA: TGTGCCAGCAGCTTAGCCCCAGGACTAGCGGGCCACACCCGCCAAGAGACCCAGTACTTC

J: TRBJ2-3
size: -
D: -
V: TRBV6-5
CDR3: CASSYSGDSTDTQYF
DNA: TGTGCCAGCAGTTACTCTGGGGACTCGACAGATACGCAGTATTTT

J: TRBJ1-1
size: few
D: -
V: TRBV6-1
CDR3: CATNAAFF
DNA: TGTGCCACCAACGCCGCTTTCTTT

J: TRBJ1-6
size: few
D: TRBD1
V: TRBV6-1
CDR3: CASSWTGDNSPLHF
DNA: TGTGCCAGCAGCTGGACAGGGGATAATTCACCCCTCCACTTT

J: TRBJ2-3
size: -
D: -
V: TRBV12-3/TRBV12-4
CDR3: CASSLGGGGQGDTQYF
DNA: TGTGCCAGCAGTTTAGGGGGAGGGGGGCAAGGAGATACGCAGTATTTT

J: TRBJ2-1
size: -
D: -
V: TRBV29-1
CDR3: CSGTLAEYVSEQFF
DNA: TGCAGCGGGACCTTAGCGGAATACGTCAGTGAGCAGTTCTTC

J: TRBJ2-2
size: -
D: -
V: TRBV24-1
CDR3: CATSDSRMGSRGELFF
DNA: TGTGCCACCAGTGATTCCCGAATGGGGTCTAGGGGGGAGCTGTTTTTT

J: TRBJ1-2
size: -
D: TRBD1
V: TRBV5-1
CDR3: CASSLDRANYGYTF
DNA: TGCGCCAGCAGCTTAGACAGGGCTAACTATGGCTACACCTTC

J: TRBJ1-4
size: few
D: -
V: TRBV5-1
CDR3: CASSVGGTGNEKLFF
DNA: TGCGCCAGCAGCGTTGGAGGTACGGGAAACGAAAAACTGTTTTTT

J: TRBJ1-2
size: few
D: -
V: TRBV9
CDR3: CASSVAGQGYSGYTF
DNA: TGTGCCAGCAGCGTGGCTGGGCAGGGTTATTCTGGCTACACCTTC

J: TRBJ2-7
size: -
D: TRBD2
V: TRBV25-1
CDR3: CASSSGLDVSYEQYF
DNA: TGTGCCAGCAGTTCGGGACTAGATGTGTCCTACGAGCAGTACTTC

J: TRBJ2-3
size: few
D: -
V: TRBV3-1
CDR3: CASSPGGRRDTQYF
DNA: TGTGCCAGCAGCCCCGGGGGGCGGCGGGATACGCAGTATTTT

J: TRBJ2-7
size: -
D: TRBD2
V: TRBV13
CDR3: CASSSSGRAAEQYF
DNA: TGTGCCAGCAGTTCTAGCGGGAGGGCCGCCGAGCAGTACTTC

J: TRBJ2-4
size: few
D: TRBD1
V: TRBV15
CDR3: CATSTDRPESWDIQYF
DNA: TGTGCCACCAGCACGGACAGGCCAGAGTCCTGGGACATTCAGTACTTC

J: TRBJ2-5
size: -
D: -
V: TRBV20-1
CDR3: CSASTGWKETQYF
DNA: TGCAGTGCTAGTACGGGCTGGAAAGAGACCCAGTACTTC

J: TRBJ2-5
size: few
D: TRBD2
V: TRBV3-1
CDR3: CASSYGLAEETQYF
DNA: TGTGCCAGCAGCTACGGACTAGCGGAAGAGACCCAGTACTTC

J: TRBJ2-2
size: few
D: -
V: TRBV13
CDR3: CASSFIAAPGELFF
DNA: TGTGCCAGCAGCTTTATAGCGGCGCCCGGGGAGCTGTTTTTT

J: TRBJ2-3
size: once
D: -
V: TRBV12-3/TRBV12-4
CDR3: CASSFAGYTDTQYF
DNA: TGTGCCAGCAGTTTCGCGGGATATACAGATACGCAGTATTTT

J: TRBJ2-5
size: few
D: TRBD2
V: TRBV20-1
CDR3: CSASGTSGGGETQYF
DNA: TGCAGTGCTAGCGGGACTAGCGGGGGAGGGGAGACCCAGTACTTC

J: TRBJ2-3
size: few
D: -
V: TRBV5-1
CDR3: CASSSTSSGGTDTQYF
DNA: TGCGCCAGCAGCTCCACTAGCTCCGGAGGCACAGATACGCAGTATTTT

J: TRBJ2-5
size: many
D: -
V: TRBV5-1
CDR3: CASSLGLGETQYF
DNA: TGCGCCAGCAGCTTGGGGTTAGGAGAGACCCAGTACTTC

J: TRBJ2-2
size: -
D: -
V: TRBV10-3
CDR3: CAISVGRATNTGELFF
DNA: TGTGCCATCAGTGTTGGCAGAGCAACGAACACCGGGGAGCTGTTTTTT

J: TRBJ1-1
size: few
D: -
V: TRBV6-1
CDR3: CASSDAWGQVGNTEAFF
DNA: TGTGCCAGCAGTGACGCGTGGGGGCAGGTGGGTAACACTGAAGCTTTCTTT

J: TRBJ2-7
size: once
D: -
V: TRBV12-3/TRBV12-4
CDR3: CASSLYSGNDRNF
DNA: TGTGCCAGCAGTTTATATTCCGGCAACGATCGGAACTTC

J: TRBJ2-1
size: -
D: TRBD2
V: TRBV10-3
CDR3: CAISGGGPNEQFF
DNA: TGTGCCATCAGTGGGGGGGGTCCCAATGAGCAGTTCTTC

J: TRBJ2-7
size: -
D: -
V: TRBV10-3
CDR3: CAISAGGQEGAYEQYF
DNA: TGTGCCATCAGTGCTGGTGGACAGGAGGGGGCCTACGAGCAGTACTTC

J: TRBJ2-3
size: -
D: TRBD2
V: TRBV12-3/TRBV12-4
CDR3: CASSLERVLLAGWTDTQYF
DNA: TGTGCCAGCAGTTTAGAAAGAGTTTTACTAGCGGGATGGACAGATACGCAGTATTTT

J: TRBJ1-1
size: few
D: TRBD1
V: TRBV4-1
CDR3: CASSQDQGARTEAFF
DNA: TGCGCCAGCAGCCAAGATCAGGGGGCAAGGACTGAAGCTTTCTTT

J: TRBJ2-1
size: few
D: -
V: TRBV7-2
CDR3: CASSLVGRRAYNEQFF
DNA: TGTGCCAGCAGCTTAGTGGGGCGGAGGGCTTACAATGAGCAGTTCTTC

J: TRBJ2-1
size: -
D: TRBD2
V: TRBV20-1
CDR3: CSATFLAGVYNEQFF
DNA: TGCAGTGCAACCTTTCTGGCGGGAGTTTACAATGAGCAGTTCTTC